The TCR beta chain under discussion was sequenced for a study of response to subunit inactivated influenza vaccine. Study-wide findings and caveats: It was the authors' suggestion that each seasonal influenza vaccination recruits few new T cells.

This clonotype was seen at least ten times. The antigen remains unidentified. The CDR3 is made up of 10 amino acids. V was cut by 4 bases and J by 5 bases, with 5 bases left in between. The V gene's germline CDR1 is SQVTM and CDR2 ANQGSEA. One entry per CDR3 protein, called by TCRdb with MiXCR from the RT-PCR reads. Seen here are about 620,000 distinct CDR3 sequences, 10% to 15% observed once, and the top ten hold roughly a tenth. V and J are TRBV29-1 and TRBJ2-5; D is unclear. Sequenced here: PBMCs from blood, sampled on the day of vaccination. The TCR sequence derives from a man aged 45-65 years who received an inactivated influenza vaccine. DNA of the CDR3: TGCAGCGTTGTGAGGGAGACCCAGTACTTC. This gives the protein CSVVRETQYF. Looking up the rest from reference TRBV29-1 and TRBJ2-5 gives the full variable domain: SAVISQKPSRDICQRGTSLTIQCQVDSQVTMMFWYRQQPGQSLTLIATANQGSEATYESGFVIDKFPISRPNLTFSTLTVSNMSPEDSSIYLCSVVRETQYFGPGTRLLVL.